Listed below are T cell receptor beta chains from one sample, sequenced in a study of blood T cell repertoires in COVID-19. The repertoire was sequenced with immunoSEQ multiplex PCR; TCRdb's copy has only in-frame clones and lacks some. The table has 250,000 or so clones, 84% seen once. The sequenced material came from PBMCs or T cells enriched from blood (not recorded which). The receptors originated from a man aged 50 or older who had recovered from COVID-19. The CDR3 runs from the conserved cysteine through the conserved F or W. D genes are given only for firm matches.

j_gene	len	d_gene	v_gene	CDR3nt	CDR3aa
TRBJ2-2	15	NA	TRBV18	TGTGCCAGCTCAGTGGACGGACTGAACACCGGGGAGCTGTTTTTT	CASSVDGLNTGELFF
TRBJ2-5	16	TRBD2	TRBV3-1/TRBV3-2	TGTGCCAGCAGCTCTCTAGCGGGAGTTGGGGGGGAGACCCAGTACTTC	CASSSLAGVGGETQYF
TRBJ2-7	11	NA	TRBV29-1	TGCAGCGTCGACTACCTTGACGAGCAGTACTTC	CSVDYLDEQYF
TRBJ2-1	17	TRBD1	TRBV5-6	TGTGCCAGCAGCTTGGGGACAGGGCCAGCTAGAGACGATGAGCAGTTCTTC	CASSLGTGPARDDEQFF
TRBJ2-3	16	NA	TRBV2	TGTGCCAGCAGTCCCCGGGACATAGGCGTCACAGATACGCAGTATTTT	CASSPRDIGVTDTQYF
TRBJ2-7	13	TRBD1	TRBV12-3/TRBV12-4	TGTGCCAGCACTAACAGGGGAACTTACGAGCAGTACTTC	CASTNRGTYEQYF
TRBJ1-4	16	TRBD1	TRBV9	TGTGCCAGCAGCGCCGCAGGGGGCGCGTTGGAGGAAAAACTGTTTTTT	CASSAAGGALEEKLFF
TRBJ2-7	12	NA	TRBV25-1	TGTGCCAGCCGCCGGGGCTCCTACGAGCAGTACTTC	CASRRGSYEQYF
TRBJ2-7	17	NA	TRBV11-3	TGTGCCAGCAGCTTAGATGTGGGTGCAGGGCCCACCTACGAGCAGTACTTC	CASSLDVGAGPTYEQYF
TRBJ1-2	16	TRBD1	TRBV4-2	TGTGCCAGCAGCCAAGGCGGGACAGATCATGCCTATGGCTACACCTTC	CASSQGGTDHAYGYTF
TRBJ1-1	13	NA	TRBV6-4	TGTGCCAGACGGGAAAGCGAAGCGTATGAAGCTTTCTTT	CARRESEAYEAFF
TRBJ2-7	15	TRBD1	TRBV3-1/TRBV3-2	TGTGCCAGCAGCCAAGCGGACAGGGGGCCGTTCGAGCAGTACTTC	CASSQADRGPFEQYF
TRBJ1-4	16	NA	TRBV27	TGTGCCAGCAGTCCCTATGGTAGGGGATATGATGAAAAACTGTTTTTT	CASSPYGRGYDEKLFF
TRBJ1-4	14	NA	TRBV6-9	TGTGCCAGCAGTTACAAGACAGGAAATGAAAAACTGTTTTTT	CASSYKTGNEKLFF
TRBJ2-5	17	TRBD2	TRBV13	TGTGCCAGCAGCTTAAGGACTAGCGGGAGGGCCCGGGAGACCCAGTACTTC	CASSLRTSGRARETQYF
TRBJ1-5	13	NA	TRBV11-3	TGTGCCAGCAGCGCCAGTAGCAATCAGCCCCAGCATTTT	CASSASSNQPQHF
TRBJ1-1	13	NA	TRBV30	TGTGCCTGGTGTGACAGAGGGGGCACTGAAGCTTTCTTT	CAWCDRGGTEAFF